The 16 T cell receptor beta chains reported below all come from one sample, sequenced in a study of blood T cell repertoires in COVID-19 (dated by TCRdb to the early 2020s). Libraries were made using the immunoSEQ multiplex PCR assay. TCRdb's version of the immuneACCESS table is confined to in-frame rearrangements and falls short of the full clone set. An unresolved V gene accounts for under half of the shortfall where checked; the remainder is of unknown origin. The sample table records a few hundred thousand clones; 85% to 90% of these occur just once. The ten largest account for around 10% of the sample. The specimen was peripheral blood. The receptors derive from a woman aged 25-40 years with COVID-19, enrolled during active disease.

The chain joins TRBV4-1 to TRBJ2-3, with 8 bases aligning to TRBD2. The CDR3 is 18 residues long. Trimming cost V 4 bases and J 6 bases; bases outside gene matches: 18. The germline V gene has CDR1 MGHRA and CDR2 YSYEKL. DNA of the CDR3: TGCGCCAGCAGCCTACTAGCCCTCAGCGGGGGACCGGGGGATACGCAGTATTTT. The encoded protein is CASSLLALSGGPGDTQYF.

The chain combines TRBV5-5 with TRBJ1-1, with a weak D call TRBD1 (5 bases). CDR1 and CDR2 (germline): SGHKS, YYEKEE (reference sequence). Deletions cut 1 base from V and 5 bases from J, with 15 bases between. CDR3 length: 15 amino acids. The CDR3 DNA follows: TGTGCCAGCAGCTTGTTTTGGGGCAGTCGGACTGAAGCTTTCTTT. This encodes CASSLFWGSRTEAFF. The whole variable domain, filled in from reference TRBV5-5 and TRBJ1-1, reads DAGVTQSPTHLIKTRGQQVTLRCSPISGHKSVSWYQQVLGQGPQFIFQYYEKEERGRGNFPDRFSARQFPNYSSELNVNALLLGDSALYLCASSLFWGSRTEAFFGQGTRLTVV.

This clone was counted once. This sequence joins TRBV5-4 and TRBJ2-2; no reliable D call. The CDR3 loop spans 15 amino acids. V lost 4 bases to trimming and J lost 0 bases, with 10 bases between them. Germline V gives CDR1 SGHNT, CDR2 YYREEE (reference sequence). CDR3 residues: CASSPGLSNTGELFF. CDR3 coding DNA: TGTGCCAGCAGCCCAGGCCTCTCGAACACCGGGGAGCTGTTTTTT.

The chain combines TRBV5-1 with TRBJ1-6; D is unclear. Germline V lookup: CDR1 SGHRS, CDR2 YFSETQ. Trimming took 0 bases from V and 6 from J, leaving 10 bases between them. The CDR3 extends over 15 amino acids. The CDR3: CASSLAYGSNSPLHF. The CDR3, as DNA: TGCGCCAGCAGCTTGGCCTACGGGAGTAATTCACCCCTCCACTTT.

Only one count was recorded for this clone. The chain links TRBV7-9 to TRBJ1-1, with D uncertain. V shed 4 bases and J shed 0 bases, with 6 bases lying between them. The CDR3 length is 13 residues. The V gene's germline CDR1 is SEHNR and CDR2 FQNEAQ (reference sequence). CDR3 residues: CASSSSVNTEAFF. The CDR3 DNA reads TGTGCCAGCAGCTCATCAGTGAACACTGAAGCTTTCTTT.

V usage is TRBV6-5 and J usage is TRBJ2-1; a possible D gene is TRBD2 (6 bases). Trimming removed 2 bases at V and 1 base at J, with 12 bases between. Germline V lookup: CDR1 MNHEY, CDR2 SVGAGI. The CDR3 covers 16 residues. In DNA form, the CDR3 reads TGTGCCAGCAGTTACCGGGACTCTTCGTCCTACAATGAGCAGTTCTTC. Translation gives CASSYRDSSSYNEQFF.

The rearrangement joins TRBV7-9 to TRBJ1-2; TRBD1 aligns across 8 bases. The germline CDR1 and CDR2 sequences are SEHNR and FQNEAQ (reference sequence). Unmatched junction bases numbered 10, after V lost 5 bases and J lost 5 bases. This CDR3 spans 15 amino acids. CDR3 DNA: TGTGCCAGCAGCCCAGGGGGCGTTCCGGCGTATGGCTACACCTTC. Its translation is CASSPGGVPAYGYTF.

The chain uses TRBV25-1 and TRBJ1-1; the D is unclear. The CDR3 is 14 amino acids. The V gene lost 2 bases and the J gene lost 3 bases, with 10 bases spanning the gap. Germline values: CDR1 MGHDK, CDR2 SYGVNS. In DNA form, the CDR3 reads TGTGCCAGCAGTGAAGGGAGGAGATACACTGAAGCTTTCTTT. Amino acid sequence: CASSEGRRYTEAFF. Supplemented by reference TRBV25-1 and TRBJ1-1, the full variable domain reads EADIYQTPRYLVIGTGKKITLECSQTMGHDKMYWYQQDPGMELHLIHYSYGVNSTEKGDLSSESTVSRIRTEHFPLTLESARPSHTSQYLCASSEGRRYTEAFFGQGTRLTVV.

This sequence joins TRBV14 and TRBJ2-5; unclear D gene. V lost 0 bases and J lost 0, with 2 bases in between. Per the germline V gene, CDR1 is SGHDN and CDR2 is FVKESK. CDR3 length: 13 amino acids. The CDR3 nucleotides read TGTGCCAGCAGCCAAGACGACCAAGAGACCCAGTACTTC. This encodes CASSQDDQETQYF. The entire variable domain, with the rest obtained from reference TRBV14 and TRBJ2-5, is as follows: EAGVTQFPSHSVIEKGQTVTLRCDPISGHDNLYWYRRVMGKEIKFLLHFVKESKQDESGMPNNRFLAERTGGTYSTLKVQPAELEDSGVYFCASSQDDQETQYFGPGTRLLVL.

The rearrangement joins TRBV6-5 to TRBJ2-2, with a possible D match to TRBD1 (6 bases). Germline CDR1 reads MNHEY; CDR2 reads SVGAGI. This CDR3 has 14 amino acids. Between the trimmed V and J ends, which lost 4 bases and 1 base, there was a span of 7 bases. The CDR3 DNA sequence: TGTGCCAGCAGTTCGGGACAGAACACCGGGGAGCTGTTTTTT. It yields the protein CASSSGQNTGELFF.

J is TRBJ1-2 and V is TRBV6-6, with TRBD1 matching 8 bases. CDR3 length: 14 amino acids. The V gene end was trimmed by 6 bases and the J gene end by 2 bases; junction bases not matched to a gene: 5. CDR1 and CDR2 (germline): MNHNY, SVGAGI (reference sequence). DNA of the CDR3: TGTGCCAGCAGCCGCGACAGGGGAAACTATGGCTACACCTTC. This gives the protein CASSRDRGNYGYTF.

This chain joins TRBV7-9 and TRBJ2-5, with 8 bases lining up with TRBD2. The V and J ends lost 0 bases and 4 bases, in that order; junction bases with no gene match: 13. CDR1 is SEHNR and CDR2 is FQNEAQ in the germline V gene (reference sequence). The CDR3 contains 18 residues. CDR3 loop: CASSLAPAGDLKRETQYF. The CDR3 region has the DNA TGTGCCAGCAGCTTAGCCCCAGCGGGGGATCTTAAAAGAGAGACCCAGTACTTC.

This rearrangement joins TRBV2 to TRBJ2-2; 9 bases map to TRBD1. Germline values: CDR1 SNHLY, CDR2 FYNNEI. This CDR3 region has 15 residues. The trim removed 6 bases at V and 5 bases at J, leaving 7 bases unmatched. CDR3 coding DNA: TGTGCCAGCAGCGGGACAGGGAGTATGACCGGGGAGCTGTTTTTT. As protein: CASSGTGSMTGELFF.

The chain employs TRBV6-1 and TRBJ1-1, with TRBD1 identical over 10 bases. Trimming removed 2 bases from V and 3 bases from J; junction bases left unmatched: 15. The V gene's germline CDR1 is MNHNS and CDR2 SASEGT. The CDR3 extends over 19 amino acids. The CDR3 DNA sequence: TGTGCCAGCAGTGAAACGTCGGGACAGGGGCCGCCATCCCACACTGAAGCTTTCTTT. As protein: CASSETSGQGPPSHTEAFF.

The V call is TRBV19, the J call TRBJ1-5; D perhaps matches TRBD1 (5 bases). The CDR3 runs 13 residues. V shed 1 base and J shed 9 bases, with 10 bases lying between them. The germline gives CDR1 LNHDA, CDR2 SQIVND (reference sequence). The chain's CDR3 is CASSIGGTPPQHF. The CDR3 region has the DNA TGTGCCAGTAGTATAGGGGGGACTCCGCCCCAGCATTTT. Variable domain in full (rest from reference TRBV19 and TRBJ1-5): DGGITQSPKYLFRKEGQNVTLSCEQNLNHDAMYWYRQDPGQGLRLIYYSQIVNDFQKGDIAEGYSVSREKKESFPLTVTSAQKNPTAFYLCASSIGGTPPQHFGDGTRLSIL.

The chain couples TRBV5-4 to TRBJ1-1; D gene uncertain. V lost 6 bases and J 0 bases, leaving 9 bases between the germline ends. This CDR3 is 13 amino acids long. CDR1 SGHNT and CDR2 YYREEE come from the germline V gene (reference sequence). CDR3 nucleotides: TGTGCCAGCAACGGTCCGGTGAACACTGAAGCTTTCTTT. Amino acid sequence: CASNGPVNTEAFF.